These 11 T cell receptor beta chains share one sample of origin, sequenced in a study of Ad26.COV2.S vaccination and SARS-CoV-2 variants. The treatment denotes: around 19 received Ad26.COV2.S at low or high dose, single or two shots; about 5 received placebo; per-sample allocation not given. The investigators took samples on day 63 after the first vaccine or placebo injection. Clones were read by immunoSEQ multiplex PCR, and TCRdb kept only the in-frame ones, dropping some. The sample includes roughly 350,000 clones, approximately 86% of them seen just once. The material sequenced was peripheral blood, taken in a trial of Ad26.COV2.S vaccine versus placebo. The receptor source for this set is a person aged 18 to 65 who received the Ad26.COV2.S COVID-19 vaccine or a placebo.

The CDR3 DNA reads TGTGCCATCAGTGGACTAGTTAGCACAGATACGCAGTATTTT. It encodes CAISGLVSTDTQYF. V is TRBV10-3 and J is TRBJ2-3; possibly TRBD2 for D (6 bases). This CDR3 is built from 14 residues. Per germline, CDR1 ENHRY and CDR2 SYGVKD. V gave up 4 bases and J gave up 0 bases, with 8 bases separating them.

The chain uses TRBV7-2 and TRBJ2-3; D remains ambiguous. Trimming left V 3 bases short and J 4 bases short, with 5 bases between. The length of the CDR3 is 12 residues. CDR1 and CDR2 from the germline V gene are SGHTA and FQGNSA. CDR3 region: CASSLSSDTQYF. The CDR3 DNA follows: TGTGCCAGCAGCTTGTCATCAGATACGCAGTATTTT.

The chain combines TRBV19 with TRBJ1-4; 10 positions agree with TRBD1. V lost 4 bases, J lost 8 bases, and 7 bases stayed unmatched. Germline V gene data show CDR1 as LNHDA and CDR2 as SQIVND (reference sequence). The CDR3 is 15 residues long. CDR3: CASSNRRDRGEKLFF. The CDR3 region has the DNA TGTGCCAGTAGTAATCGCCGGGACAGGGGAGAAAAACTGTTTTTT.

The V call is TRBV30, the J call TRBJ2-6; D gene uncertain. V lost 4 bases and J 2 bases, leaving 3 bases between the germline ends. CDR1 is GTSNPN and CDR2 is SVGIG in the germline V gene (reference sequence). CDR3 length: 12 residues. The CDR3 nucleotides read TGTGCCTGGACACCTGGGGCCAACGTCCTGACTTTC. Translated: CAWTPGANVLTF.

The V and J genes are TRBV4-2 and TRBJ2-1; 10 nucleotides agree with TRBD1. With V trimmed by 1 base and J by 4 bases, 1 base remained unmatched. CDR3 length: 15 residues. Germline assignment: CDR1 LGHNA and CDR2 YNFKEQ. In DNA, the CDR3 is TGTGCCAGCAGCCAAGGGACAGGGGGATACAATGAGCAGTTCTTC. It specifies CASSQGTGGYNEQFF.

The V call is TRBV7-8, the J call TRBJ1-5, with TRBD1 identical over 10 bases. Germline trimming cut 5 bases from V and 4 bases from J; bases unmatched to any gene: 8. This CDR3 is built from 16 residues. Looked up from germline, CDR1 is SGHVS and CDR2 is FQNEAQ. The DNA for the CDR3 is TGTGCCAGCAGCGGTCCCGGGACAGGGGCGAATCAGCCCCAGCATTTT. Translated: CASSGPGTGANQPQHF.

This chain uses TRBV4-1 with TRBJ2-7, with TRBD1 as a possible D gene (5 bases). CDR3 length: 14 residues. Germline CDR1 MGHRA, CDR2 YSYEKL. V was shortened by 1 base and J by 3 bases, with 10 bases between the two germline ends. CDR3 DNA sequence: TGCGCCAGCAGCCAAGGCAGGGTTGGCTACGAGCAGTACTTC. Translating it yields CASSQGRVGYEQYF.

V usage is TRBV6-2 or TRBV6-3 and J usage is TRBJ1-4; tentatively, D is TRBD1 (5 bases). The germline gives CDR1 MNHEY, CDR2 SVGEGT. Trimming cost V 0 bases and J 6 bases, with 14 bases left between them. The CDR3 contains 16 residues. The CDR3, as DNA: TGTGCCAGCAGTTACTCGAGGAGGGACCGTGATGAAAAACTGTTTTTT. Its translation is CASSYSRRDRDEKLFF.

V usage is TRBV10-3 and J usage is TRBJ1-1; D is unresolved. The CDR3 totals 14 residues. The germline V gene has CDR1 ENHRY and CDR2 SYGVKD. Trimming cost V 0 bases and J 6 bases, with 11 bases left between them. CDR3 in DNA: TGTGCCATCAGTGAGTCGTTGGGAGCTGCTGAAGCTTTCTTT. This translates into CAISESLGAAEAFF.

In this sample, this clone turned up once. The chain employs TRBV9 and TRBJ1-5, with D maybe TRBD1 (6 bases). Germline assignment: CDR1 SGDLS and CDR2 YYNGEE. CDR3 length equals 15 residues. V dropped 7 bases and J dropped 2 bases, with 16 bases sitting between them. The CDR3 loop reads CASGRGGAGNQPQHF. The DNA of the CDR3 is TGTGCCAGCGGGCGGGGGGGCGCGGGCAATCAGCCCCAGCATTTT.

The CDR3: CASSRGTGVSGELFF. The CDR3 DNA follows: TGTGCCAGCAGCCGAGGGACAGGGGTCTCCGGGGAGCTGTTTTTT. The rearrangement links TRBV5-5 to TRBJ2-2; 10 bases are shared with TRBD1. The junction had 6 bases not matched to a gene; V was cut back by 4 bases and J by 6 bases. Germline V gene lookup returns CDR1 SGHKS and CDR2 YYEKEE (reference sequence). The CDR3 has 15 amino acids.